This T cell receptor beta chain was found in a study of shared clonotypes between healthy human individuals. Only one count was recorded for this clone. What it binds is unknown. The study's findings and limits: Genetic and exposure-history diversity was limited by the few donors.

Several immunoSEQ plates held equal portions of the genomic DNA taken from each subset. Clones were sequenced by immunoSEQ multiplex PCR, and TCRdb holds only the in-frame ones, with some missing. Here the sample spans around 1.9 million clones, just over 90% being singletons. Naive CD8 cells comprised CD45RO-negative, CCR7-positively selected cells, excluding terminally differentiated effector memory CD45RA+ cells. Germline V gene data show CDR1 as MNHEY and CDR2 as SMNVEV (reference sequence). CDR3 size: 15 residues. Trimming took off 3 bases at V and 3 bases at J, with 15 bases between the two ends.

Source material: naive CD8+ T cells from PBMCs. The chain links TRBV27 to TRBJ2-7; D is possibly TRBD2 (6 bases). This TCR derives from a man aged 18 to 30 in good health. Some clones in this sample may be carry-over from other donors' samples. This chain's CDR3 is CASSFFPAGIYEQYF. The CDR3 nucleotides read TGTGCCAGCAGTTTTTTCCCAGCGGGTATCTACGAGCAGTACTTC.